These T cell receptor beta chains were read from a single sample in a study of graft-versus-host responses after intestinal transplantation. No antigen has been assigned to these receptors. Sequencing used immunoSEQ multiplex PCR; TCRdb keeps in-frame clones, though not all of them. The sample carries under 95,000 clones, around 84% recorded once. The material sequenced was unstimulated CD4+ T cells sorted from spleen or lymph node cells, taken before intestinal transplant. The source of these receptors is a human donor who received an intestinal transplant. Each CDR3 is given with its conserved first and last residue. A D gene is named only where the DNA matches it firmly. Size tells how often a clone was seen (once, few, many) or the class of an expanded clone, and some rows leave it out.

d_gene	v_gene	abundance	j_gene	CDR3nt	CDR3aa
-	TRBV27	-	TRBJ1-3	TGTGCCAGCAGTCAAACAGGGCCGTGGAGCCTCTCTGGAAACACCATATATTTT	CASSQTGPWSLSGNTIYF
TRBD1	TRBV5-1	-	TRBJ1-1	TGCGCCAGCAGCTTGAGGGGCGCAGGGGGTCAAGGCTCTGAAGCTTTCTTT	CASSLRGAGGQGSEAFF
-	TRBV6-5	-	TRBJ1-3	TGTGCCAGCAGATCCTGGGGGGGCTCTGGAAACACCATATATTTT	CASRSWGGSGNTIYF
TRBD2	TRBV19	-	TRBJ2-1	TGTGCCAGTAGTTCTATAGCGGGAGGGGGGAATGAGCAGTTCTTC	CASSSIAGGGNEQFF
TRBD1	TRBV5-3	once	TRBJ1-1	TGTGCCAGAAGCTGGGATGGGACAGGGAACACTGAAGCTTTCTTT	CARSWDGTGNTEAFF
TRBD1	TRBV19	-	TRBJ1-2	TGTGCCAGCGGACAGGGAGCGGCTTACTACTATGGCTACACCTTC	CASGQGAAYYYGYTF
TRBD1	TRBV5-1	-	TRBJ2-7	TGCGCCAGCACCGGGACAGGGGGCGCGTACGAGCAGTACTTC	CASTGTGGAYEQYF
-	TRBV2	-	TRBJ2-2	TGTGCCAGCAGTGATGGGGGAGCGGGCACCGGGGAGCTGTTTTTT	CASSDGGAGTGELFF
-	TRBV15	-	TRBJ2-7	TGTGCCACCAGCAGAGTAGCCCTAGATACCTACGAGCAGTACTTC	CATSRVALDTYEQYF
TRBD1	TRBV15	-	TRBJ2-7	TGTGCCACCAGCAGAGATCGAACAGGGGACGAGCAGTACTTC	CATSRDRTGDEQYF
TRBD1	TRBV6-1	-	TRBJ2-7	TGTGCCAGCCGAGACCCGGGACAGGGCGCCTACGAGCAGTACTTC	CASRDPGQGAYEQYF
-	TRBV23-1	-	TRBJ2-1	TGCGCCAGCAGAAGACCGGGAAGCTCCTACAATGAGCAGTTCTTC	CASRRPGSSYNEQFF
TRBD1	TRBV28	-	TRBJ2-4	TGTGCCAGCAGTTCCCCAGGGGGCACGGCCAAAAACATTCAGTACTTC	CASSSPGGTAKNIQYF
TRBD1	TRBV7-9	-	TRBJ1-2	TGTGCCAGCAGCCCCAGGGGGTTCGGCTACACCTTC	CASSPRGFGYTF
-	TRBV5-1	-	TRBJ2-2	TGCGCCAGCAGCTTGGACGCGACGAACACCGGGGAGCTGTTTTTT	CASSLDATNTGELFF
-	TRBV2	-	TRBJ2-1	TGTGCCAGGGGGAGGGGGGCCGTCAATGAGCAGTTCTTC	CARGRGAVNEQFF
-	TRBV21-1	-	TRBJ2-1	TGTGCCAGCAGCGAGGATGAACGTTACAATGAGCAGTTCTTC	CASSEDERYNEQFF
-	TRBV6-1	-	TRBJ1-2	TGTGCCAGCGGTGACAGTATGTATGGCTACACCTTC	CASGDSMYGYTF
TRBD1	TRBV7-2	-	TRBJ2-1	TGTGCCAGCAAAAGGGGACAGGGCAATGAGCAGTTCTTC	CASKRGQGNEQFF
-	TRBV7-7	-	TRBJ2-1	TGTGCTAGCAGCTTACACCCCGGGAACAATGAGCAGTTCTTC	CASSLHPGNNEQFF
-	TRBV28	-	TRBJ2-2	TGTGCCAGCAGTTACTACAGGGCCCCGAACACCGGGGAGCTGTTTTTT	CASSYYRAPNTGELFF
-	TRBV5-1	-	TRBJ2-3	TGCGCCAGCAGCTTGCGGGGGTCCAACACAGATACGCAGTATTTT	CASSLRGSNTDTQYF
TRBD1	TRBV5-4	few	TRBJ1-2	TGTGCCAGCAGCCAAGTGGGACAGGGGGCGGATGGCTACACCTTC	CASSQVGQGADGYTF